Listed below are T cell receptor beta chains from one sample, sequenced in a study of T-cell memory formation after mild COVID-19. In TCRdb, the 5' RACE reads were re-called with MiXCR into one record per CDR3 protein. Here the sample spans a few hundred thousand distinct CDR3 sequences, roughly 17% being singletons. What was sequenced was PBMCs or a T cell subset sorted from them (not recorded which). All receptors come from a man aged 18 to 30 who had mild COVID-19 (a few samples of this study predate the infection). Cell type and time point are not known. CDR3s include the opening cysteine and the closing phenylalanine or tryptophan. The D gene is left open where the match is weak. Clone size is not always given. Where it is, it says once, few, many or a class for expanded clones.

d_call: TRBD1
v_call: TRBV2
clone_size: .
j_call: TRBJ1-6
cdr3_aa: CASSGGGQGHNSPLHF
cdr3_nt: TGTGCCAGCAGTGGTGGGGGACAGGGGCATAATTCACCCCTCCACTTT

d_call: .
v_call: TRBV7-2
clone_size: few
j_call: TRBJ1-4
cdr3_aa: CASSLWGSDEKLFF
cdr3_nt: TGTGCCAGCAGCTTATGGGGGTCTGACGAAAAACTGTTTTTT

d_call: .
v_call: TRBV9
clone_size: .
j_call: TRBJ2-1
cdr3_aa: CASSEEEGTYNEQFF
cdr3_nt: TGTGCCAGCAGCGAGGAGGAGGGGACATACAATGAGCAGTTCTTC

d_call: .
v_call: TRBV6-2/TRBV6-3
clone_size: .
j_call: TRBJ2-2
cdr3_aa: CASTQRGAGELFF
cdr3_nt: TGTGCCAGCACCCAGAGAGGGGCCGGGGAGCTGTTTTTT

d_call: .
v_call: TRBV6-1
clone_size: few
j_call: TRBJ1-2
cdr3_aa: CASSDPSNANYGYTF
cdr3_nt: TGTGCCAGCAGTGACCCGAGTAATGCTAACTATGGCTACACCTTC

d_call: TRBD1
v_call: TRBV12-3/TRBV12-4
clone_size: .
j_call: TRBJ2-5
cdr3_aa: CASSPTGFGETQYF
cdr3_nt: TGTGCCAGCAGTCCGACAGGGTTTGGGGAGACCCAGTACTTC

d_call: .
v_call: TRBV20-1
clone_size: .
j_call: TRBJ2-2
cdr3_aa: CSARDRLTGELFF
cdr3_nt: TGCAGTGCTAGAGATAGACTCACCGGGGAGCTGTTTTTT

d_call: .
v_call: TRBV6-6
clone_size: .
j_call: TRBJ2-2
cdr3_aa: CASSYGFGGTGELFF
cdr3_nt: TGTGCCAGCAGTTACGGGTTTGGGGGCACCGGGGAGCTGTTTTTT

d_call: TRBD1
v_call: TRBV4-1
clone_size: few
j_call: TRBJ2-3
cdr3_aa: CASSQPAFRDRGTDTQYF
cdr3_nt: TGCGCCAGCAGCCAACCTGCCTTCCGGGACAGAGGCACAGATACGCAGTATTTT

d_call: TRBD2
v_call: TRBV4-3
clone_size: .
j_call: TRBJ2-5
cdr3_aa: CASSPRVAGGGETQYF
cdr3_nt: TGCGCCAGCAGCCCCCGGGTAGCGGGGGGTGGAGAGACCCAGTACTTC

d_call: TRBD1
v_call: TRBV12-3/TRBV12-4
clone_size: few
j_call: TRBJ1-2
cdr3_aa: CASRMTGEYGYTF
cdr3_nt: TGTGCCAGCAGGATGACAGGGGAGTATGGCTACACCTTC

d_call: TRBD2
v_call: TRBV9
clone_size: .
j_call: TRBJ2-7
cdr3_aa: CASSVGLAGRYEQYF
cdr3_nt: TGTGCCAGCAGCGTAGGTCTAGCGGGGAGGTACGAGCAGTACTTC

d_call: TRBD1
v_call: TRBV4-3
clone_size: few
j_call: TRBJ2-2
cdr3_aa: CASSHATGGIWVGELFF
cdr3_nt: TGCGCCAGCAGCCACGCGACAGGGGGGATATGGGTCGGGGAGCTGTTTTTT

d_call: TRBD2
v_call: TRBV6-2/TRBV6-3
clone_size: .
j_call: TRBJ2-1
cdr3_aa: CASRAGGSRNEQFF
cdr3_nt: TGTGCCAGCAGGGCGGGGGGGAGCCGCAATGAGCAGTTCTTC

d_call: TRBD2
v_call: TRBV5-4
clone_size: .
j_call: TRBJ2-7
cdr3_aa: CASRLAGTYEQYF
cdr3_nt: TGTGCCAGCAGGTTAGCGGGGACCTACGAGCAGTACTTC

d_call: .
v_call: TRBV29-1
clone_size: .
j_call: TRBJ1-4
cdr3_aa: CSVAWIGANEKLFF
cdr3_nt: TGCAGCGTAGCCTGGATTGGCGCTAATGAAAAACTGTTTTTT

d_call: TRBD1
v_call: TRBV5-1
clone_size: .
j_call: TRBJ1-2
cdr3_aa: CASSFQGVNYGYTF
cdr3_nt: TGCGCCAGCAGCTTTCAGGGGGTGAACTATGGCTACACCTTC

d_call: TRBD1
v_call: TRBV4-3
clone_size: .
j_call: TRBJ1-1
cdr3_aa: CASSQESDRVNTEAFF
cdr3_nt: TGCGCCAGCAGCCAAGAATCGGACAGGGTGAACACTGAAGCTTTCTTT

d_call: .
v_call: TRBV6-2/TRBV6-3
clone_size: .
j_call: TRBJ2-7
cdr3_aa: CASSYIPRIYEQYF
cdr3_nt: TGTGCCAGCAGTTACATCCCCAGAATATACGAGCAGTACTTC

d_call: .
v_call: TRBV20-1
clone_size: .
j_call: TRBJ1-3
cdr3_aa: CSATKQATGNTIYF
cdr3_nt: TGCAGTGCTACCAAACAGGCCACCGGGAACACCATATATTTT

d_call: TRBD1
v_call: TRBV28
clone_size: .
j_call: TRBJ2-6
cdr3_aa: CASNTGGGPRSGANVLTF
cdr3_nt: TGTGCCAGCAACACAGGGGGCGGGCCTAGGTCTGGGGCCAACGTCCTGACTTTC

d_call: .
v_call: TRBV19
clone_size: many
j_call: TRBJ2-4
cdr3_aa: CASGGGLGIQYF
cdr3_nt: TGTGCCAGTGGAGGGGGGCTGGGCATTCAGTACTTC

d_call: TRBD2
v_call: TRBV6-2/TRBV6-3
clone_size: .
j_call: TRBJ2-3
cdr3_aa: CASSYNLAGGKTDTQYF
cdr3_nt: TGTGCCAGCAGTTACAATCTGGCGGGGGGGAAGACAGATACGCAGTATTTT

d_call: .
v_call: TRBV7-8
clone_size: .
j_call: TRBJ2-5
cdr3_aa: CASTIGETQYF
cdr3_nt: TGTGCCAGCACCATCGGAGAGACCCAGTACTTC

d_call: .
v_call: TRBV5-1
clone_size: many
j_call: TRBJ2-1
cdr3_aa: CASSLRGVVGDEQFF
cdr3_nt: TGCGCCAGCAGCTTGAGAGGGGTAGTTGGGGATGAGCAGTTCTTC

d_call: .
v_call: TRBV5-1
clone_size: few
j_call: TRBJ2-3
cdr3_aa: CASSQGYADTQYF
cdr3_nt: TGCGCCAGCAGCCAGGGGTACGCAGATACGCAGTATTTT

d_call: .
v_call: TRBV5-1
clone_size: .
j_call: TRBJ2-5
cdr3_aa: CASSPGRPQETQYF
cdr3_nt: TGCGCCAGCAGCCCGGGACGCCCTCAAGAGACCCAGTACTTC

d_call: .
v_call: TRBV5-4
clone_size: few
j_call: TRBJ2-1
cdr3_aa: CASSSPRDEQFF
cdr3_nt: TGTGCCAGCAGCTCCCCCAGGGATGAGCAGTTCTTC

d_call: .
v_call: TRBV6-5
clone_size: few
j_call: TRBJ1-1
cdr3_aa: CASSYGIRVNTEAFF
cdr3_nt: TGTGCCAGCAGTTACGGGATCAGGGTGAACACTGAAGCTTTCTTT

d_call: .
v_call: TRBV20-1
clone_size: .
j_call: TRBJ1-2
cdr3_aa: CSARDKTEFYYGYTF
cdr3_nt: TGCAGTGCTAGGGATAAGACAGAGTTCTATTATGGCTACACCTTC

d_call: TRBD2
v_call: TRBV6-4
clone_size: many
j_call: TRBJ2-1
cdr3_aa: CASSKSGGAMDEQFF
cdr3_nt: TGTGCCAGCAGTAAAAGCGGGGGGGCAATGGATGAGCAGTTCTTC

d_call: TRBD2
v_call: TRBV20-1
clone_size: .
j_call: TRBJ2-3
cdr3_aa: CSASVLAGLSDTQYF
cdr3_nt: TGCAGTGCTAGCGTACTAGCGGGGTTGTCAGATACGCAGTATTTT

d_call: TRBD1
v_call: TRBV7-8
clone_size: .
j_call: TRBJ2-5
cdr3_aa: CASSLDPTGAQYF
cdr3_nt: TGTGCCAGCAGCTTAGACCCGACAGGGGCCCAGTACTTC

d_call: .
v_call: TRBV7-2
clone_size: many
j_call: TRBJ2-7
cdr3_aa: CASSLEAMTHYEQYF
cdr3_nt: TGTGCCAGCAGCTTAGAAGCAATGACTCATTACGAGCAGTACTTC

d_call: .
v_call: TRBV12-3/TRBV12-4
clone_size: many
j_call: TRBJ2-3
cdr3_aa: CASSLLITSRRTDTQYF
cdr3_nt: TGTGCCAGCAGTCTTCTTATCACTAGCCGTCGCACAGATACGCAGTATTTT

d_call: TRBD2
v_call: TRBV6-5
clone_size: .
j_call: TRBJ2-1
cdr3_aa: CASTSKVRGKYNEQFF
cdr3_nt: TGTGCCAGCACCTCCAAAGTGCGGGGGAAGTACAATGAGCAGTTCTTC

d_call: .
v_call: TRBV6-5
clone_size: .
j_call: TRBJ2-7
cdr3_aa: CASTNEGYEQYF
cdr3_nt: TGTGCCAGCACCAACGAGGGCTACGAGCAGTACTTC

d_call: .
v_call: TRBV19
clone_size: few
j_call: TRBJ1-5
cdr3_aa: CASKSPVDVNQPQHF
cdr3_nt: TGTGCCAGTAAAAGTCCAGTGGATGTCAATCAGCCCCAGCATTTT

d_call: .
v_call: TRBV2
clone_size: few
j_call: TRBJ1-1
cdr3_aa: CASSEAGTEAFF
cdr3_nt: TGTGCCAGCAGTGAAGCAGGTACTGAAGCTTTCTTT

d_call: .
v_call: TRBV20-1
clone_size: once
j_call: TRBJ1-6
cdr3_aa: CSARVGGAAGVYNSPLHF
cdr3_nt: TGCAGTGCTAGAGTCGGGGGCGCAGCCGGAGTCTATAATTCACCCCTCCACTTT